What follows describes a single T cell receptor (beta chain). These data belong to a study of T-cell memory formation after mild COVID-19. TCRdb re-called the 5' RACE reads through MiXCR, storing one row per CDR3 protein. The sample has around 370,000 distinct CDR3 sequences; more than 20% are singletons. The CDR3 has 12 amino acids. Germline assignment: CDR1 DFQATT and CDR2 SNEGSKA (reference sequence). V shed 3 bases and J shed 4 bases, with 7 bases lying between them. The rearrangement uses TRBV20-1 and TRBJ1-5; D is unclear. The sequence derives from an adult woman who had mild COVID-19 (a few samples of this study predate the infection). Cell type and time point are not known. The sample was PBMCs or a T cell subset sorted from them (not recorded which). CDR3 DNA: TGCAGTGCTAGTGGTGGGAATCAGCCCCAGCATTTT. Its translation: CSASGGNQPQHF.